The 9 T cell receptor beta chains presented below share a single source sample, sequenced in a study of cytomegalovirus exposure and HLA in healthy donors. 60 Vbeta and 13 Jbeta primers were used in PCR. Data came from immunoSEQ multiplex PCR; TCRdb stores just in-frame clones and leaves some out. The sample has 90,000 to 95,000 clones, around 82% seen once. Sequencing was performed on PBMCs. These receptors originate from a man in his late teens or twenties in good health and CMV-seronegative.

CDR3 nucleotide sequence: TGTGCCAGCAGTCGGGACAGGGGCTCCTATAATTCACCCCTCCACTTT. Encoded protein: CASSRDRGSYNSPLHF. The chain is built from TRBV6-6 and TRBJ1-6; TRBD1 matches at 10 bases. V trimming: 5 bases; J trimming: 0 bases; junction bases outside the gene matches: 1. The length of the CDR3 is 16 residues. Germline lookup yields CDR1 MNHNY and CDR2 SVGAGI (reference sequence).

DNA of the CDR3: TGTGCCAGCAGCCCGACAGGACTCTCCTACAATGAGCAGTTCTTC. Residues: CASSPTGLSYNEQFF. The gene calls are TRBV7-3 and TRBJ2-1; a weak D match, TRBD1 (6 bases). This CDR3 spans 15 amino acids. V was cut by 5 bases and J by 0 bases, with 11 bases left in between. In germline, CDR1 is SGHTA, CDR2 FQGTGA.

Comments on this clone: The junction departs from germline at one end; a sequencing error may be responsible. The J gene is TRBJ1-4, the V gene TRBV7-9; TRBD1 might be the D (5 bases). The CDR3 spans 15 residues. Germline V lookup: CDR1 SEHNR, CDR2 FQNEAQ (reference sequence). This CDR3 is CSSSLSPRVDEKLFF. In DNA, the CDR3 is TGTTCCAGCAGCTTAAGCCCCAGGGTGGATGAAAAACTGTTTTTT.

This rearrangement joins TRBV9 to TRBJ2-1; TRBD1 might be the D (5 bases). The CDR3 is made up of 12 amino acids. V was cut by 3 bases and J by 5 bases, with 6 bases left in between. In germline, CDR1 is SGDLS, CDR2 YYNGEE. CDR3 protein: CASSEGHNEQFF. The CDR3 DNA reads TGTGCCAGCAGCGAGGGGCACAATGAGCAGTTCTTC.

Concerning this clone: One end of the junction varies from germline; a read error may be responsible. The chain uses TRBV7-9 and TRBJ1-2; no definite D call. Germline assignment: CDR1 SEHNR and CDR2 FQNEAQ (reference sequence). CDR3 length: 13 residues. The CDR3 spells CSSSLGGRYGYTF. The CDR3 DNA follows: TGTTCCAGCAGCTTAGGAGGGAGATATGGCTACACCTTC.

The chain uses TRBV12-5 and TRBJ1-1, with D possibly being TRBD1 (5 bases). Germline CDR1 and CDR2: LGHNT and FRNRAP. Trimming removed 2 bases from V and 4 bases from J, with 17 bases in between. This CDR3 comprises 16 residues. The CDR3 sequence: CASGLSRTWSGTEAFF. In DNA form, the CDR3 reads TGTGCTAGTGGTTTGTCCCGGACATGGTCGGGCACTGAAGCTTTCTTT.

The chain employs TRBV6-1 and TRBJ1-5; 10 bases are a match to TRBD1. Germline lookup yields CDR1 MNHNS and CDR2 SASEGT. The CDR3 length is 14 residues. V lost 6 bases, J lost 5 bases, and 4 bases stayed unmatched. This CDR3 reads CASRDRGGYQPQHF. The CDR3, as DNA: TGTGCCAGCAGGGACAGGGGGGGGTATCAGCCCCAGCATTTT.

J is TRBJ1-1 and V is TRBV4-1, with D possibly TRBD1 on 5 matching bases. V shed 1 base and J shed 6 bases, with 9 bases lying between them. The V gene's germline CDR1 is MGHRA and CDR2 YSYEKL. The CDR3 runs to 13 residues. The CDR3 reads CASSQVRVAEAFF. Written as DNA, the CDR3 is TGCGCCAGCAGCCAAGTCAGGGTCGCTGAAGCTTTCTTT.

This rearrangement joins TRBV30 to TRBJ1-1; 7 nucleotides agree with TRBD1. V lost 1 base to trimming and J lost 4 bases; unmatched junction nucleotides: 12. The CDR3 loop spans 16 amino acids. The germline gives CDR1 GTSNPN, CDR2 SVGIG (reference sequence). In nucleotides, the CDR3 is TGTGCCTGGAGTGCCACTCCCACAGGGGTTGTCACTGAAGCTTTCTTT. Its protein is CAWSATPTGVVTEAFF.